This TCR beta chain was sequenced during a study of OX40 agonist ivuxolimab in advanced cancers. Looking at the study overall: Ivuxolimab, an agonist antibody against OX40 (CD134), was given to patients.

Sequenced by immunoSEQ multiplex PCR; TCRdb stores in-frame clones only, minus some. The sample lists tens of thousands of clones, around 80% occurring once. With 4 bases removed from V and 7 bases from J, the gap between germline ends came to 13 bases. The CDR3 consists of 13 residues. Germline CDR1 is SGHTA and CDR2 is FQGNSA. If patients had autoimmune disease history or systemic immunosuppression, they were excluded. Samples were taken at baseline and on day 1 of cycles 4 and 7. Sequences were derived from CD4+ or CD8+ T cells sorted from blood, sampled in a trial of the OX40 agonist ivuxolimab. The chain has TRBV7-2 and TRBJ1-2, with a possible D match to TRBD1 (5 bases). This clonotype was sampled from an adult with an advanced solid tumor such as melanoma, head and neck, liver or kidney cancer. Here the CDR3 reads CASSSDGAGGYTF. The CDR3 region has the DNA TGTGCCAGCAGCTCAGATGGGGCCGGTGGCTACACCTTC.